The 4 T cell receptor beta chains presented below share a single source sample, sequenced in a study of beta chain features in type 1 diabetes. The whole isolated RNA underwent reverse transcription, so sequencing captured expressed TCRB transcripts. Assay: immunoSEQ multiplex PCR; the TCRdb copy retains only in-frame clones and omits some. This sample has around 240,000 clones, with 9.6% found just once. Input material: naive CD4+ T cells from blood. Source of these receptors: a young woman in good health.

V usage is TRBV5-1 and J usage is TRBJ1-2; 7 bases line up with TRBD1. This CDR3 spans 14 amino acids. The V and J ends lost 4 bases and 4 bases, in that order; junction bases with no gene match: 7. Germline V lookup: CDR1 SGHRS, CDR2 YFSETQ. CDR3 DNA sequence: TGCGCCAGCAGCCCCTCCGACAGGGCCTATGGCTACACCTTC. Translating gives CASSPSDRAYGYTF.

This chain joins TRBV18 and TRBJ1-5; no definite D call. Per the germline V gene, CDR1 is KGHSH and CDR2 is LQKENI. The CDR3 has 13 residues. V was clipped by 4 bases and J by 5 bases, with 9 bases between them. CDR3 sequence (DNA): TGTGCCAGCTCACTTAAGCAGGATCAGCCCCAGCATTTT. It is translated as CASSLKQDQPQHF.

The V and J genes are TRBV5-6 and TRBJ1-1; D might be TRBD1 (5 bases). This CDR3 comprises 15 residues. Looked up from germline, CDR1 is SGHDT and CDR2 is YYEEEE. V was trimmed by 1 base and J by 1 base, leaving 11 bases between them. For the CDR3, the DNA is TGTGCCAGCAGCTTGCGGAGACAGAGGAACACTGAAGCTTTCTTT. Amino acid sequence: CASSLRRQRNTEAFF.

The genes are TRBV6-1 and TRBJ2-7, with a tentative D call TRBD2 (7 bases). Germline V gives CDR1 MNHNS, CDR2 SASEGT. This CDR3 comprises 13 residues. Trimming left V 2 bases short and J 5 bases short, with 10 bases between. The DNA of the CDR3 is TGTGCCAGCAGTGAACGGGGGGCCCACGAGCAGTACTTC. Translated: CASSERGAHEQYF.